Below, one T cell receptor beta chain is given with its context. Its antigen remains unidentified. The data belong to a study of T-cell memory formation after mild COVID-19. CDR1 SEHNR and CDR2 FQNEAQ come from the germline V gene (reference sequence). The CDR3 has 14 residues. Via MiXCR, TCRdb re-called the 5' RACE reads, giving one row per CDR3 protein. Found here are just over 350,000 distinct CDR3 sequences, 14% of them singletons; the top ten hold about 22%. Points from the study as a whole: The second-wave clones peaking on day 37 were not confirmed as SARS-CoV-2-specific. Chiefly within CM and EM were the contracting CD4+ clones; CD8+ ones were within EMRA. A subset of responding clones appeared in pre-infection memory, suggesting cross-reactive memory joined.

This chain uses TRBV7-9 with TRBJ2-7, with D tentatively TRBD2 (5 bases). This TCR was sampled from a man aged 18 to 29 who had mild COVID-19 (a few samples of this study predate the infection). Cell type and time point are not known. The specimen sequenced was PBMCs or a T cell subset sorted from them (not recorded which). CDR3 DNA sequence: TGTGACGGAGGAGGTTGGCTCCCTCCTACCGAGCAGTACGTC. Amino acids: CDGGGWLPPTEQYV.